The 6 T cell receptor beta chains given below trace back to one sample, sequenced in a study of graft-versus-host responses after intestinal transplantation. Measured with immunoSEQ multiplex PCR; TCRdb has only the in-frame clones, and not every one. The sample has 40,000 or so clones; around 83% are singletons. Specimen: PBMCs, collected approximately 1,000 days after transplant. These TCRs come from a human patient who received an intestinal transplant, so some T cells may come from the graft donor.

The chain has TRBV5-5 and TRBJ1-3; TRBD1 might be the D (5 bases). Germline V gene lookup returns CDR1 SGHKS and CDR2 YYEKEE (reference sequence). With 0 bases removed from V and 4 bases from J, the gap between germline ends came to 14 bases. This CDR3 has 16 residues. CDR3: CASSLGGRTPGNTIYF. CDR3 bases: TGTGCCAGCAGCTTGGGGGGCCGCACACCGGGAAACACCATATATTTT.

The V gene is TRBV11-2, the J gene TRBJ2-3, with a tentative D call TRBD1 (5 bases). Germline V gives CDR1 SGHAT, CDR2 FQNNGV. The CDR3 has 12 amino acids. The V gene lost 0 bases and the J gene lost 11 bases, with 9 bases spanning the gap. The CDR3 nucleotides read TGTGCCAGCAGCTTAGATGATACAGGGCAGTATTTT. This translates into CASSLDDTGQYF.

V usage is TRBV5-4 and J usage is TRBJ1-1, with TRBD1 matching over 7 bases. V trimming: 5 bases; J trimming: 1 base; junction bases outside the gene matches: 2. Germline assignment: CDR1 SGHNT and CDR2 YYREEE (reference sequence). The CDR3 is made up of 13 amino acids. The CDR3 region is CASSRQGNTEAFF. The DNA of the CDR3 is TGTGCCAGCAGTCGACAGGGGAACACTGAAGCTTTCTTT.

V is TRBV28 and J is TRBJ2-7; weak D call: TRBD1 (5 bases). Germline-derived CDR1 and CDR2 are MDHEN and SYDVKM. The CDR3 contains 12 residues. Between the trimmed V and J ends, which lost 7 bases and 3 bases, there was a span of 10 bases. DNA for the CDR3: TGTGCCAGCAAAGGGGCCTACTACGAGCAGTACTTC. Its translation: CASKGAYYEQYF.

The rearrangement joins TRBV30 to TRBJ2-6; TRBD2 might be the D (6 bases). Trimming removed 3 bases at V and 1 base at J, with 13 bases between. This CDR3 spans 16 amino acids. Per the germline V gene, CDR1 is GTSNPN and CDR2 is SVGIG (reference sequence). For the CDR3, the DNA is TGTGCCTGGAGCGGGGAGGTCGGGTCTGGGGCCAACGTCCTGACTTTC. Protein product: CAWSGEVGSGANVLTF.

The chain links TRBV28 to TRBJ1-1; tentatively, D is TRBD1 (5 bases). The germline CDR1 and CDR2 sequences are MDHEN and SYDVKM. CDR3 length: 15 residues. V gave up 8 bases and J gave up 0 bases, with 16 bases separating them. In nucleotides, the CDR3 is TGTGCCAGCGGGACGGCGAGGCCGATGAACACTGAAGCTTTCTTT. Protein product: CASGTARPMNTEAFF.